This note documents a single TCR beta chain sequence. This specimen belongs to a study of CD8 T cells in Susac syndrome. Reverse transcription of roughly 0.5 to 1 ug RNA was performed with random hexamers. TCRdb re-derived calls from the immunoSEQ multiplex PCR reads in MiXCR, one entry per CDR3 protein. The data contain 140,000 to 150,000 distinct CDR3 sequences, approximately 95% of them singletons. The CDR3 is 13 residues long. V lost 8 bases to trimming and J lost 0 bases, with 8 bases between them. Germline lookup yields CDR1 KGHDR and CDR2 SFDVKD. The source of this sequence is a human donor with multiple sclerosis. The sample was CD4+ T cells from PBMCs. The V and J genes are TRBV24-1 and TRBJ2-3; D not resolved. CDR3 DNA sequence: TGTGCCACCACCAGAGACAGCACAGATACGCAGTATTTT. Encoded protein: CATTRDSTDTQYF.